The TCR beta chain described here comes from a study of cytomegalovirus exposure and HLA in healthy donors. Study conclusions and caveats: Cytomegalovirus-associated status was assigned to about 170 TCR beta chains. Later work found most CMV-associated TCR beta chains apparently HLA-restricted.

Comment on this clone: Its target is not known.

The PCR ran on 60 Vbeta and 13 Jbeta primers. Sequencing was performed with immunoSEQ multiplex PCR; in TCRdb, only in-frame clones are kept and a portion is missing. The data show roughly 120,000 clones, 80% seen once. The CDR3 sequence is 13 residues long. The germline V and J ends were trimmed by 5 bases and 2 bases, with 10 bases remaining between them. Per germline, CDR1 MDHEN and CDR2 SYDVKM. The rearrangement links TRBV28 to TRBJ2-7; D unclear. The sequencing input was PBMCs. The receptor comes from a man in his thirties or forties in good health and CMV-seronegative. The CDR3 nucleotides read TGTGCCAGCAGTCCTATTGCAACCTACGAGCAGTACTTC. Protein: CASSPIATYEQYF.